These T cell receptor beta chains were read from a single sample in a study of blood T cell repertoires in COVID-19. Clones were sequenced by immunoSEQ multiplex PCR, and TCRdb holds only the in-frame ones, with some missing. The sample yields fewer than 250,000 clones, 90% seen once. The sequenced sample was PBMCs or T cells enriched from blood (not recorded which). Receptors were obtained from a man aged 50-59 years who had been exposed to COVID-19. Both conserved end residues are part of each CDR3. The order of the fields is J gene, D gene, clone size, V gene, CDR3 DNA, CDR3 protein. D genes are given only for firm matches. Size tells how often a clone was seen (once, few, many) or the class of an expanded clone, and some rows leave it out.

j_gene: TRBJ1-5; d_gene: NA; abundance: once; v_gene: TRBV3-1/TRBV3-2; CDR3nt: TGTGCCAGCAGCCAAGATGGGAGGGGATGGCCCCAGCATTTT; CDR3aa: CASSQDGRGWPQHF
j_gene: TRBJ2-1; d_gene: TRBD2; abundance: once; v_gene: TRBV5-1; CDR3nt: TGCGCCAGCAGCTTGGAGGAGGGAGGGACGTACCGGGAGCAGTTCTTC; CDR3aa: CASSLEEGGTYREQFF
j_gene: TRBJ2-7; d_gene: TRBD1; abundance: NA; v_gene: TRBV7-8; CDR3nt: TGTGCCAGCAGCTTTCTCGAGGCAGGGGGCTACGAGCAGTACTTC; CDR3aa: CASSFLEAGGYEQYF
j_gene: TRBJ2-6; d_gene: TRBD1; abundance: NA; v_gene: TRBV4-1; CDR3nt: TGCGCCAGCAGCCAAGGGACAGGGGCTGGGGCCAACGTCCTGACTTTC; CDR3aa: CASSQGTGAGANVLTF
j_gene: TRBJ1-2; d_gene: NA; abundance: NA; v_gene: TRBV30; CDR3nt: TGTGCCTGGTCGTTCGACCGGGTCTATGGCTACACCTTC; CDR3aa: CAWSFDRVYGYTF
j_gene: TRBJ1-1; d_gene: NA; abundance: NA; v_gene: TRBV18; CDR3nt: TGTGCCAGCTCGTCCGGTATGAACACTGAAGCTTTCTTT; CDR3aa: CASSSGMNTEAFF
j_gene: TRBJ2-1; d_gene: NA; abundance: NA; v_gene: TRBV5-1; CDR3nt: TGCGCCAGCAGCTTGGGTAGCGTCTCCTACAATGAGCAGTTCTTC; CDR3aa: CASSLGSVSYNEQFF
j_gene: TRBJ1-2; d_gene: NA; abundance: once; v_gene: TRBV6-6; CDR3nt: TGTGCCAGCACGCAGAACCCTAACTATGGCTACACCTTC; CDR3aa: CASTQNPNYGYTF
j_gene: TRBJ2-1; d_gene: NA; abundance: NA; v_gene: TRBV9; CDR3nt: TGTGCCAGCAGCGTAATAGGTACGGGGTATGAGCAGTTCTTC; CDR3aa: CASSVIGTGYEQFF
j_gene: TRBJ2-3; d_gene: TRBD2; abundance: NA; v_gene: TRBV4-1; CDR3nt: TGCGCCAGCAGCCAAGGGGTCAGTAGCGGGAGCGGCACAGATACGCAGTATTTT; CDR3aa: CASSQGVSSGSGTDTQYF
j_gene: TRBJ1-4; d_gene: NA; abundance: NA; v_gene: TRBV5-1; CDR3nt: TGCGCCAGCAGCCCTCACGGCGGGGGCAGCGATGAAAAACTGTTTTTT; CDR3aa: CASSPHGGGSDEKLFF
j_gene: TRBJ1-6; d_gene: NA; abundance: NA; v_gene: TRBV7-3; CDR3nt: TGTGCCAGCAGCTTATGGCCGAATTCACCCCTCCACTTT; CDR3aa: CASSLWPNSPLHF
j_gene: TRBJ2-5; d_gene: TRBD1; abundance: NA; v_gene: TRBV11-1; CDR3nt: TGTGCCAGCAGCTTAGCGCTTAACAGGGGTGAGACCCAGTACTTC; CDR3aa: CASSLALNRGETQYF
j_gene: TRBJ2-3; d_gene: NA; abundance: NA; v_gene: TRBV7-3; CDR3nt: TGTGCCAGCAGCCCGCTGGGTTTGCGGGACGGCACAGATACGCAGTATTTT; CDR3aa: CASSPLGLRDGTDTQYF
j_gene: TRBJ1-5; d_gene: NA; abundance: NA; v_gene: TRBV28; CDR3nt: TGTGCCAGCAGTTCCTCAGGAGATTTAAGGGGTCAGCCCCAGCATTTT; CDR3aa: CASSSSGDLRGQPQHF
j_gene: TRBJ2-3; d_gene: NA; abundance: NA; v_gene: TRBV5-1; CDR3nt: TGCGCCAGCAGCATTCGGGGTATCGCAGATACGCAGTATTTT; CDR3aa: CASSIRGIADTQYF
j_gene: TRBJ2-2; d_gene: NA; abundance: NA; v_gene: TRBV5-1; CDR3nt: TGCGCCAGCAGCCATAAGGAGTTAGGGCGGGCCGGGGAGCTGTTTTTT; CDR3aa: CASSHKELGRAGELFF
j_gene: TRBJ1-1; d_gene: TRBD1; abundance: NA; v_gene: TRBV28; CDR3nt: TGTGCCAGCAGTCCTTACAGGGGGGCGACCGGCACTGAAGCTTTCTTT; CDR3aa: CASSPYRGATGTEAFF
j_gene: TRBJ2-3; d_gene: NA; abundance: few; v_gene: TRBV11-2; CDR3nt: TGTGCCAGCAGCTTTCCAGGGGCAGATACGCAGTATTTT; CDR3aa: CASSFPGADTQYF
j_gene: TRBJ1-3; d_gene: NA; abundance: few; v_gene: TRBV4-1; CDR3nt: TGCGCCAGCAGCCAAGTACCCGCGGGTATTCCTGGAAACACCATATATTTT; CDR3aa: CASSQVPAGIPGNTIYF
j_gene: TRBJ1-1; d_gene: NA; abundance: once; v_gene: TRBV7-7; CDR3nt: TGTGCTAGCAGCTTGCTCTCGGGGTCGGGCACTGAAGCTTTCTTT; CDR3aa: CASSLLSGSGTEAFF
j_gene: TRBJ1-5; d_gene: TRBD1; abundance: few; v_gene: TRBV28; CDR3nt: TGTGCCAGCAGTTTATGGGAGACGGGACAGGGGAATCAGCCCCAGCATTTT; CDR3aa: CASSLWETGQGNQPQHF
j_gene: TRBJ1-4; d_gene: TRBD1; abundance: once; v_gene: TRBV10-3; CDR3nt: TGTGCCACCGCGGACAGGGATAATGAAAAACTGTTTTTT; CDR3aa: CATADRDNEKLFF
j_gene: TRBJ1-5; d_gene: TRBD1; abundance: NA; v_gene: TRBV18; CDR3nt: TGTGCCAGCTCACCACAAGGCACAGGGGGTAGCAATCAGCCCCAGCATTTT; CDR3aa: CASSPQGTGGSNQPQHF
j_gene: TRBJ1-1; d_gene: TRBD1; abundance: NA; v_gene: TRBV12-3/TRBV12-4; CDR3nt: TGTGCCAGCAGTTTTGAGGGGGCGCCCGCTTTCTTT; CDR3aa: CASSFEGAPAFF
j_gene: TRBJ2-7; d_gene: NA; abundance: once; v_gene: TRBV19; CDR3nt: TGTGCCAGTAGAGCAGGGGGGAACTACGAGCAGTACTTC; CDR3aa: CASRAGGNYEQYF
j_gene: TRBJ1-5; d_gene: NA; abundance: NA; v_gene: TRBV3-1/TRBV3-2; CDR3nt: TGTGCCAGCAGCCAAGTGGGGGGGCGTATCGGCAATCAGCCCCAGCATTTT; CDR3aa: CASSQVGGRIGNQPQHF
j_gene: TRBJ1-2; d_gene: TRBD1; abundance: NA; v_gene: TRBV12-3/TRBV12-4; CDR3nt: TGTGCCAGCAGTGTCCGGGACAGGGGTGGCTACACCTTC; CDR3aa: CASSVRDRGGYTF
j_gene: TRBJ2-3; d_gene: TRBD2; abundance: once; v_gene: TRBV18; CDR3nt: TGTGCCAGCTCACCAAGCCGGGACTACCTATTCACAGATACGCAGTATTTT; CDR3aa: CASSPSRDYLFTDTQYF
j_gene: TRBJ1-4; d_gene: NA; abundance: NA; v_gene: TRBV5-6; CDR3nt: TGTGCCAGCAGCTTGGTCACAACCGAAAAACTGTTTTTT; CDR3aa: CASSLVTTEKLFF
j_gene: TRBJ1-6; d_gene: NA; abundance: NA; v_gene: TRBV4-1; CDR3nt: TGCGCCAGCAGCCATAGCGTGGGCTTCAATAATTCACCCCTCCACTTT; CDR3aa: CASSHSVGFNNSPLHF
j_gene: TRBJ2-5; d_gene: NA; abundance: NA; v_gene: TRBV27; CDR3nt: TGTGCCAGCAGTTTATATCCCGTCGAGACCCAGTACTTC; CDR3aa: CASSLYPVETQYF
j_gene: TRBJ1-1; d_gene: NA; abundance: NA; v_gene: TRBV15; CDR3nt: TGTGCCACCAGCAGAGAAGGCAGGGCTACTGAAGCTTTCTTT; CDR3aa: CATSREGRATEAFF
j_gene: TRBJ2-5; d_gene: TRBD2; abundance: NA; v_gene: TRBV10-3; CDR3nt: TGTGCCATCAAACCTAGCGGGGGACAAGAGACCCAGTACTTC; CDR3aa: CAIKPSGGQETQYF
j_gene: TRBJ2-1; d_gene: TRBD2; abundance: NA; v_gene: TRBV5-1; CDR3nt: TGCGCCAGCAGCTTTTCGGGAGGCTCTTCCAGTGAGCAGTTCTTC; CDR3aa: CASSFSGGSSSEQFF
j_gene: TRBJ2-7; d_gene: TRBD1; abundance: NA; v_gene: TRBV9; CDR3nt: TGTGCCAGCAGCGGTCCTGGACAGGGGGCGTCATCCTACGAGCAGTACTTC; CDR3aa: CASSGPGQGASSYEQYF
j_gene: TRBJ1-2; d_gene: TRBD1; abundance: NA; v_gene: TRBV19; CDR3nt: TGTGCCAGTAGTCTACGGGGACAGGGGTATGGCTACACCTTC; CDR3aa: CASSLRGQGYGYTF
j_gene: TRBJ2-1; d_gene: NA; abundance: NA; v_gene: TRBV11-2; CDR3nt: TGTGCCAGCAGCTTAGTTTATTTTGATGAGCAGTTCTTC; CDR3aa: CASSLVYFDEQFF
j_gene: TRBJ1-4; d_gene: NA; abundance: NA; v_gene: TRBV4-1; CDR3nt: TGCGCCAGCAGCACCCCAGGGGCGACTAATGAAAAACTGTTTTTT; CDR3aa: CASSTPGATNEKLFF
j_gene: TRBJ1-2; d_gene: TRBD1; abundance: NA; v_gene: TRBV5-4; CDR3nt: TGTGCCAGCAGCTATACAGGGGCGGTTGGCTACACCTTC; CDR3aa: CASSYTGAVGYTF
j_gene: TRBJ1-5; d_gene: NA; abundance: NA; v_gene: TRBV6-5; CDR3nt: TGTGCCAGCAGACGTCGACAGAATAGCAATCAGCCCCAGCATTTT; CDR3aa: CASRRRQNSNQPQHF
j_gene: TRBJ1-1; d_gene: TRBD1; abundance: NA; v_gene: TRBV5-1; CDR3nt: TGCGCCAGCAGCCTGGTTGGACAGGGGGACACTGAAGCTTTCTTT; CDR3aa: CASSLVGQGDTEAFF
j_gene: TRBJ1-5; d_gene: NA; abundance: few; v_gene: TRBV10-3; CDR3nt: TGTGCCATCGCGGGAGGGGTCAACCAGCCCCAGCATTTT; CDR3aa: CAIAGGVNQPQHF
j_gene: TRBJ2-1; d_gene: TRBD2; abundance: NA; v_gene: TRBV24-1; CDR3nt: TGTGCCACCAGCTCACCGGGACTAGCGGAAAATGAGCAGTTCTTC; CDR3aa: CATSSPGLAENEQFF
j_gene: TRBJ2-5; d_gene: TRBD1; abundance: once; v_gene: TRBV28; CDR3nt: TGTGCCAGCAGTTCCGGGACAGTCCAAGAGACCCAGTACTTC; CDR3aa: CASSSGTVQETQYF
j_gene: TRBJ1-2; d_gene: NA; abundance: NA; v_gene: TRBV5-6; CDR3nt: TGTGCCAGCAGCTTGTTCGGCTATGGCTACACCTTC; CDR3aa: CASSLFGYGYTF
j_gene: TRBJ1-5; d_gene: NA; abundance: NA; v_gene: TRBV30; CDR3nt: TGTGCCTGGAGTCCCGGGGATTATCAGCCCCAGCATTTT; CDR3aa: CAWSPGDYQPQHF
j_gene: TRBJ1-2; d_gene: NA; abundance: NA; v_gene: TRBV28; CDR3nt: TGTGCCAGTGGAAGGAGGGAGGGCTACACCTTC; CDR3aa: CASGRREGYTF
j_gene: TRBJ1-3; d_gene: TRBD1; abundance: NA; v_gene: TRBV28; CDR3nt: TGTGCCAGCAGCCCAGGGGGCAGCTCTGGAAACACCATATATTTT; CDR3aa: CASSPGGSSGNTIYF